These 5 T cell receptor beta chains were all obtained from the same sample, sequenced in a study of OX40 agonist ivuxolimab in advanced cancers. Sequencing used immunoSEQ multiplex PCR; TCRdb keeps in-frame clones, though not all of them. The top ten clones hold 2.4% of a sample with around 67,000 clones, around 84% of them seen once. Sequenced here: CD4+ or CD8+ T cells sorted from blood, sampled in a trial of the OX40 agonist ivuxolimab. Receptors were obtained from an adult with an advanced solid tumor such as melanoma, head and neck, liver or kidney cancer.

This clone was counted between two and nine times. The chain recombines TRBV11-3 with TRBJ2-1, with 9 bases lining up with TRBD1. Germline V CDR1 and CDR2: SGHNT, YENEEA. Trimming cost V 5 bases and J 5 bases; bases outside gene matches: 13. This CDR3 region has 17 residues. The CDR3 nucleotides are TGTGCCAGCAGCCTAACAGCCGGGACAGGGAGTAACAATGAGCAGTTCTTC. This encodes CASSLTAGTGSNNEQFF.

V and J are TRBV11-2 and TRBJ1-1, with D unclear. The CDR3 runs to 13 residues. Germline assignment: CDR1 SGHAT and CDR2 FQNNGV. V was cut by 6 bases and J by 4 bases, with 12 bases left in between. The CDR3 DNA reads as TGTGCCAGCAGTACCGGTCTTCTCACTGAAGCTTTCTTT. Its translation: CASSTGLLTEAFF.

V usage is TRBV14 and J usage is TRBJ2-3; TRBD2 matches 8 bases. The germline CDR1 and CDR2 sequences are SGHDN and FVKESK. Trimming cost V 4 bases and J 8 bases; bases outside gene matches: 14. CDR3 length: 16 amino acids. The CDR3 bases are TGTGCCAGCAGCCGACTTCCGGGACTAGAGTCCCTTACGCAGTATTTT. Protein: CASSRLPGLESLTQYF.

This clone is a singleton in its sample. The chain recombines TRBV7-3 with TRBJ2-3; 9 positions match TRBD2. Germline-derived CDR1 and CDR2 are SGHTA and FQGTGA. Losses at the gene ends were 3 bases for V and 5 bases for J; bases not matched to a gene: 12. The length of the CDR3 is 17 residues. CDR3 residues: CASSFLNAGGEGDTQYF. The CDR3 DNA follows: TGTGCCAGCAGCTTCCTCAACGCGGGAGGGGAAGGAGATACGCAGTATTTT.

This sequence joins TRBV18 and TRBJ2-1; TRBD1 is a possible D gene (5 bases). CDR1 and CDR2 from the germline V gene are KGHSH and LQKENI. CDR3 size: 13 residues. Trimming removed 2 bases from V and 5 bases from J, with 7 bases in between. The CDR3 DNA reads TGTGCCAGCTCACCAACGACAGACAATGAGCAGTTCTTC. This sequence encodes CASSPTTDNEQFF.